The 32 T cell receptor beta chains in this list originate from one sample, sequenced in a study of radiotherapy plus CTLA-4 blockade in lung cancer. Using immunoSEQ multiplex PCR, the repertoire was profiled, and TCRdb retains in-frame clones only, with some absent. The data hold about 51,000 clones, with 75% to 80% observed a single time. The sequenced sample was peripheral blood, obtained from a patient treated with radiotherapy plus ipilimumab. Every receptor here comes from a human donor with non-small cell lung cancer whose response to radiotherapy plus ipilimumab could not be evaluated.

V is TRBV6-1 and J is TRBJ1-2; 7 bases are a match to TRBD1. In germline, CDR1 is MNHNS, CDR2 SASEGT. CDR3 size: 14 residues. Trimming at V came to 4 bases and at J to 4 bases, leaving 6 bases not matched to a gene. CDR3 amino acids: CASSGGGGLYGYTF. The CDR3 DNA sequence: TGTGCCAGCAGTGGTGGAGGGGGCCTCTATGGCTACACCTTC.

This rearrangement joins TRBV9 to TRBJ2-1; unclear D gene. The V end was cut by 0 bases, the J end by 10 bases, with 8 bases between. CDR3 length: 12 amino acids. Germline CDR1 and CDR2: SGDLS and YYNGEE. In DNA form, the CDR3 reads TGTGCCAGCAGCGTAGTTGCAGGAGAGCAGTTCTTC. Translation: CASSVVAGEQFF. The full variable domain, with the rest looked up from reference TRBV9 and TRBJ2-1, is DSGVTQTPKHLITATGQRVTLRCSPRSGDLSVYWYQQSLDQGLQFLIQYYNGEERAKGNILERFSAQQFPDLHSELNLSSLELGDSALYFCASSVVAGEQFFGPGTRLTVL.

In this sample, this clone turned up once. The gene calls are TRBV29-1 and TRBJ1-1; 7 nucleotides match TRBD1. CDR3 length equals 13 residues. Germline V CDR1 and CDR2: SQVTM, ANQGSEA. V was clipped by 7 bases and J by 1 base; unmatched bases: 6. CDR3 residues: CSGAQGTNTEAFF. The CDR3 region has the DNA TGCAGCGGCGCACAGGGGACGAACACTGAAGCTTTCTTT.

The rearrangement joins TRBV4-3 to TRBJ2-3; the D is unclear. Germline V gene lookup returns CDR1 LGHNA and CDR2 YSLEER. The length of the CDR3 is 13 residues. V lost 6 bases and J 7 bases, leaving 14 bases between the germline ends. CDR3 in amino acids: CASSHRVANTQYF. CDR3 nucleotide sequence: TGCGCCAGCAGTCACCGGGTCGCTAATACGCAGTATTTT.

J is TRBJ1-5 and V is TRBV5-6, with TRBD1 matching 7 bases. The germline CDR1 and CDR2 sequences are SGHDT and YYEEEE. J lost 8 bases, V lost 2 bases, and 19 bases had no gene match. The CDR3 spans 18 residues. Here the CDR3 DNA reads TGTGCCAGCAGCTTTTTGTCCTCCCGAGGACAGGCCTTAGAGCCCCAGCATTTT. Amino acid sequence: CASSFLSSRGQALEPQHF.

J is TRBJ2-1 and V is TRBV19; TRBD2 is a possible D gene (5 bases). Germline CDR1 is LNHDA and CDR2 is SQIVND (reference sequence). This CDR3 comprises 15 residues. Trimming pared 3 bases from V and 5 bases from J, leaving 14 bases between. This chain's CDR3 is CASSIETTRHNEQFF. Written as DNA, the CDR3 is TGTGCCAGTAGTATCGAGACTACCCGACACAATGAGCAGTTCTTC.

This clone has more than one count but fewer than ten. The rearrangement links TRBV6-1 to TRBJ2-7, with a tentative D call TRBD1 (8 bases). With 7 bases removed from V and 5 bases from J, the gap between germline ends came to 21 bases. The CDR3 contains 15 residues. CDR1 is MNHNS and CDR2 is SASEGT in the germline V gene. The CDR3 here is CASKMTGVGRDEQYF. In DNA, the CDR3 is TGTGCCAGCAAAATGACAGGGGTTGGGAGGGACGAGCAGTACTTC.

The J gene is TRBJ2-5, the V gene TRBV18; no definite D call. With 6 bases removed from V and 5 bases from J, the gap between germline ends came to 13 bases. The CDR3 sequence is 13 residues long. Germline assignment: CDR1 KGHSH and CDR2 LQKENI. The CDR3 region is CASSPSSRETQYF. The CDR3 region has the DNA TGTGCCAGCTCCCCATCCTCGCGCGAGACCCAGTACTTC.

The chain combines TRBV18 with TRBJ2-2; 8 bases map to TRBD1. This CDR3 region has 18 residues. The germline V gene encodes CDR1 KGHSH and CDR2 LQKENI. With V trimmed by 3 bases and J by 0 bases, 9 bases remained unmatched. CDR3 in DNA: TGTGCCAGCTCACCGATTATGGGACAGGCCTCGAACACCGGGGAGCTGTTTTTT. Its protein is CASSPIMGQASNTGELFF.

Concerning this clone itself: The sample contains more than one DNA sequence encoding this CDR3. The rearrangement joins TRBV6-5 to TRBJ1-3, with no clear D. The ends were cut back, 2 bases at V and 2 bases at J, with 7 bases in the middle. The CDR3 is made up of 14 amino acids. Germline V lookup: CDR1 MNHEY, CDR2 SVGAGI. CDR3 coding DNA: TGTGCCAGCAGTTACGGGCTACCTGGAAACACCATATATTTT. Its translation is CASSYGLPGNTIYF.

This sequence joins TRBV13 and TRBJ2-7, with 10 bases matching TRBD2. The CDR3 is 16 residues long. The J segment lost 5 bases and the V segment lost 4 bases, leaving 11 bases of the junction unmatched. Germline V CDR1 and CDR2: PRHDT, FYEKMQ (reference sequence). The CDR3 DNA sequence: TGTGCCAGCAGCTCTAGCGGGGGCCGCCGGTATCACGAGCAGTACTTC. Translated, it gives CASSSSGGRRYHEQYF.

The chain joins TRBV7-2 to TRBJ1-1, with D unclear. This CDR3 contains 13 residues. Trimming shortened V by 3 bases and J by 6 bases, and 11 bases separated the two germline ends. Per the germline V gene, CDR1 is SGHTA and CDR2 is FQGNSA. The CDR3 region has the DNA TGTGCCAGCAGCTTTGTGGGAGAGGCTGAAGCTTTCTTT. Residues: CASSFVGEAEAFF.

The rearrangement joins TRBV5-1 to TRBJ1-2, with D uncertain. V lost 3 bases to trimming and J lost 5 bases, with 8 bases between them. CDR3 length: 12 residues. CDR1 is SGHRS, CDR2 YFSETQ, per germline. As DNA, the CDR3 is TGCGCCAGCAGCTCGACTGATTATGGCTACACCTTC. Residues: CASSSTDYGYTF.

The rearrangement joins TRBV18 to TRBJ2-1; TRBD1 matches 12 bases. Looked up from germline, CDR1 is KGHSH and CDR2 is LQKENI. The CDR3 is made up of 15 amino acids. V was pared by 6 bases and J by 7 bases, with 7 bases of the junction left unmatched. The CDR3 is CASSPGQGARNEQFF. CDR3 nucleotide sequence: TGTGCCAGCTCCCCGGGACAGGGGGCGCGAAATGAGCAGTTCTTC.

V usage is TRBV28 and J usage is TRBJ2-7, with 9 bases fitting TRBD1. Germline V CDR1 and CDR2: MDHEN, SYDVKM. The CDR3 is 19 residues long. V lost 6 bases and J lost 0; bases outside the gene matches: 18. The CDR3 DNA is TGTGCCAGCAGCCTGACCGGGACAGGGTATGGCGGGCTCTCCTACGAGCAGTACTTC. Translating gives CASSLTGTGYGGLSYEQYF. Combining the CDR3 with reference TRBV28 and TRBJ2-7 gives the whole variable domain DVKVTQSSRYLVKRTGEKVFLECVQDMDHENMFWYRQDPGLGLRLIYFSYDVKMKEKGDIPEGYSVSREKKERFSLILESASTNQTSMYLCASSLTGTGYGGLSYEQYFGPGTRLTVT.

The chain couples TRBV5-1 to TRBJ2-5; maybe TRBD2 (6 bases). The CDR3 loop spans 14 amino acids. Germline V gene data show CDR1 as SGHRS and CDR2 as YFSETQ. V was trimmed by 2 bases and J by 4 bases, leaving 12 bases between them. The CDR3: CASSFRELGETQYF. In DNA, the CDR3 is TGCGCCAGCAGCTTCCGGGAGCTGGGAGAGACCCAGTACTTC.

By share, this clone ranks as medium-sized. V and J are TRBV19 and TRBJ1-5; 7 positions match TRBD1. Trimming at V came to 5 bases and at J to 0 bases, leaving 7 bases not matched to a gene. In germline, CDR1 is LNHDA, CDR2 SQIVND (reference sequence). The CDR3 covers 16 residues. The CDR3 region has the DNA TGTGCCAGTAGTCTGACTGGGACAGTTAGCAATCAGCCCCAGCATTTT. Amino acid sequence: CASSLTGTVSNQPQHF.

V is TRBV4-2 and J is TRBJ2-7; D is perhaps TRBD1 (6 bases). Germline CDR1 LGHNA, CDR2 YNFKEQ. With 0 bases removed from V and 6 bases from J, the gap between germline ends came to 15 bases. This CDR3 contains 15 residues. CDR3: CASSQDVDSFREQYF. In nucleotides, the CDR3 is TGTGCCAGCAGCCAAGATGTGGACAGTTTTCGCGAGCAGTACTTC.

This clone was seen a handful of times. The chain has TRBV2 and TRBJ2-7; TRBD2 matches 8 bases. In germline, CDR1 is SNHLY, CDR2 FYNNEI. V lost 7 bases, J lost 0 bases, and 8 bases stayed unmatched. CDR3 length: 15 amino acids. CDR3 in amino acids: CASTLAGTLSYEQYF. The DNA of the CDR3 is TGTGCCAGCACCTTAGCGGGGACCCTCTCCTACGAGCAGTACTTC.

This clone was recorded only once. V and J are TRBV6-5 and TRBJ2-1; a possible D gene is TRBD2 (6 bases). This CDR3 region has 15 residues. Trimming took off 4 bases at V and 3 bases at J, with 13 bases between the two ends. Germline V gives CDR1 MNHEY, CDR2 SVGAGI. CDR3 in amino acids: CASSFEEGIYNEQFF. Here the CDR3 DNA reads TGTGCCAGCAGTTTCGAGGAGGGAATCTACAATGAGCAGTTCTTC.

This chain joins TRBV4-3 and TRBJ1-5; D not resolved. Trimming pared 0 bases from V and 6 bases from J, leaving 15 bases between. Germline lookup yields CDR1 LGHNA and CDR2 YSLEER. This CDR3 contains 16 residues. Written as DNA, the CDR3 is TGCGCCAGCAGCCAAGATTACCGGGTAGGTTCTCAGCCCCAGCATTTT. Its protein is CASSQDYRVGSQPQHF.

The V gene is TRBV18, the J gene TRBJ1-4, with D perhaps matching TRBD1 (6 bases). Germline values: CDR1 KGHSH, CDR2 LQKENI. This CDR3 contains 13 residues. Trimming removed 6 bases at V and 8 bases at J, with 13 bases between. The CDR3 region is CASSPTGQEKLFF. In nucleotides, the CDR3 is TGTGCCAGCTCCCCCACAGGGCAGGAAAAACTGTTTTTT.

This clone was picked up one time. The chain has TRBV5-8 and TRBJ2-1; 10 nucleotides align to TRBD2. CDR1 is SGHTS, CDR2 YDEGEE, per germline. The ends lost 3 bases at V and 0 bases at J; junction bases unmatched: 3. This CDR3 spans 16 amino acids. The DNA of the CDR3 is TGTGCCAGCAGCTCATCTAGCGGGGGCTCCTACAATGAGCAGTTCTTC. This translates into CASSSSSGGSYNEQFF.

This chain joins TRBV6-1 and TRBJ2-7, with TRBD2 as a possible D gene (5 bases). This CDR3 has 12 amino acids. V lost 7 bases, J lost 2 bases, and 9 bases lay in between. Germline values: CDR1 MNHNS, CDR2 SASEGT. The CDR3 protein is CASIRGTYEQYF. The CDR3 nucleotides read TGTGCCAGCATCCGAGGGACCTACGAGCAGTACTTC.

V and J are TRBV9 and TRBJ1-6; TRBD1 aligns across 7 bases. Losses at the gene ends were 1 base for V and 2 bases for J; bases not matched to a gene: 12. This CDR3 has 19 amino acids. Germline V gene data show CDR1 as SGDLS and CDR2 as YYNGEE. The CDR3 DNA is TGTGCCAGCAGCGTACCCCGGCCAGACAGGGTAACCTATAATTCACCCCTCCACTTT. Amino acid sequence: CASSVPRPDRVTYNSPLHF.

The chain joins TRBV11-2 to TRBJ2-5; D possibly corresponds to TRBD1 (5 bases). CDR1 and CDR2 from the germline V gene are SGHAT and FQNNGV. This CDR3 contains 16 residues. Deletions cut 5 bases from V and 5 bases from J, with 21 bases between. The CDR3 loop is CASSPGGAAPAETQYF. DNA for the CDR3: TGTGCCAGCAGCCCCGGTGGGGCAGCCCCGGCGGAGACCCAGTACTTC.

The V gene is TRBV4-3, the J gene TRBJ2-7; weak D call: TRBD2 (5 bases). Germline-derived CDR1 and CDR2 are LGHNA and YSLEER. The CDR3 is made up of 16 amino acids. The V gene lost 3 bases and the J gene lost 5 bases, with 20 bases spanning the gap. This CDR3 is CASSHLPAGPGDEQYF. The CDR3 bases are TGCGCCAGCAGCCACCTCCCCGCTGGTCCCGGGGACGAGCAGTACTTC.

This clone has just a few counts. The V call is TRBV28, the J call TRBJ2-5, with D possibly TRBD2 on 5 matching bases. Matching the DNA end better, TRBJ2-7 makes the J call doubtful. The CDR3 has 14 amino acids. Germline-derived CDR1 and CDR2 are MDHEN and SYDVKM. CDR3 sequence reads: CASSTLRAAYEQYF. The DNA for the CDR3 is TGTGCCAGCAGTACATTGAGGGCAGCTTACGAGCAGTACTTC.

The chain has TRBV29-1 and TRBJ2-7; D might be TRBD1 (6 bases). Germline CDR1 and CDR2: SQVTM and ANQGSEA. V dropped 4 bases and J dropped 3 bases, with 10 bases sitting between them. There are 12 residues in the CDR3. The CDR3 nucleotides read TGCAGCGTTGGACAGGCGATCTACGAGCAGTACTTC. The encoded protein is CSVGQAIYEQYF.

This clone is categorized as medium-sized. This rearrangement joins TRBV5-4 to TRBJ1-3, with 8 bases aligning to TRBD1. There are 17 residues in the CDR3. Losses at the gene ends were 4 bases for V and 3 bases for J; bases not matched to a gene: 12. The germline V gene encodes CDR1 SGHNT and CDR2 YYREEE (reference sequence). This CDR3 is CASSRPGTGLHGNTIYF. The CDR3 DNA reads as TGTGCCAGCAGCCGTCCCGGGACAGGTTTGCATGGAAACACCATATATTTT. The variable domain in full, with the rest retrieved from reference TRBV5-4 and TRBJ1-3, is ETGVTQSPTHLIKTRGQQVTLRCSSQSGHNTVSWYQQALGQGPQFIFQYYREEENGRGNFPPRFSGLQFPNYSSELNVNALELDDSALYLCASSRPGTGLHGNTIYFGEGSWLTVV.

The chain links TRBV2 to TRBJ2-1; 10 bases are a match to TRBD2. Germline CDR1 is SNHLY and CDR2 is FYNNEI. V lost 4 bases to trimming and J lost 9 bases; unmatched junction nucleotides: 6. This CDR3 contains 14 residues. CDR3 sequence reads: CASSGGTSAGEQFF. CDR3 sequence (DNA): TGTGCCAGCAGTGGCGGGACTAGCGCCGGTGAGCAGTTCTTC.

The V call is TRBV11-2, the J call TRBJ2-7; D possibly corresponds to TRBD1 (6 bases). V gave up 4 bases and J gave up 2 bases, with 9 bases separating them. This CDR3 contains 13 residues. Germline V gives CDR1 SGHAT, CDR2 FQNNGV. The CDR3 here is CASSSDRAYEQYF. Here the CDR3 DNA reads TGTGCCAGCAGCTCGGACAGAGCCTACGAGCAGTACTTC.